This T cell receptor beta chain was sequenced for a study of T cell clones after liver transplantation. Turning to the study itself: Samples came from ITN030ST, which attempted immunosuppression withdrawal within 2 years of liver transplantation. Notes on the study in general: In two subjects, few donor cells limited the measurable donor-reactive repertoire.

This CDR3 is 18 amino acids long. Germline CDR1 is SGHNT and CDR2 is YYREEE (reference sequence). V trimming: 4 bases; J trimming: 0 bases; junction bases outside the gene matches: 15. Thawed unstimulated PBMCs were FACS-sorted by CD3, CD4 and CD8 into two populations. Only in-frame clones appear in the TCRdb table, and some are missing; sequencing was by immunoSEQ multiplex PCR. This sample has tens of thousands of clones, with about 82% found just once. Worth noting for this clone: Its matching antigen is unknown.

The sequenced sample was CD4+ T cells from blood, obtained 45 to 46 months after liver transplant. This clonotype was sampled from a human patient who received a liver transplant. Some T cells could come from the graft donor. The V gene is TRBV5-4, the J gene TRBJ2-5; 7 bases agree with TRBD2. The CDR3 loop is CASSPGRIQTTYQETQYF. The CDR3 coding sequence is TGTGCCAGCAGCCCCGGGAGGATACAGACAACTTACCAAGAGACCCAGTACTTC.